The 17 T cell receptor beta chains below all came from one sample that was sequenced in a study of early T cells in non-severe SARS-CoV-2 infection. TCRdb re-analysed the 5' RACE reads in MiXCR, keeping a single row per CDR3 protein. The repertoire has tens of thousands of distinct CDR3 sequences, 3.5% to 5% of them found once; the top ten carry around 15%. Sequencing was performed on whole blood. These receptors were obtained from an adult who was a healthcare worker with PCR-confirmed SARS-CoV-2 infection or an uninfected control (not recorded which).

This clonotype was observed many times. The chain uses TRBV20-1 and TRBJ1-1; no clear D gene. Looked up from germline, CDR1 is DFQATT and CDR2 is SNEGSKA (reference sequence). The germline V and J ends were trimmed by 4 bases and 0 bases, with 0 bases remaining between them. This CDR3 has 10 amino acids. CDR3 region: CSAMNTEAFF. The DNA of the CDR3 is TGCAGTGCTATGAACACTGAAGCTTTCTTT.

This clonotype was observed a few times. The chain recombines TRBV30 with TRBJ2-3, with 9 bases matching TRBD2. Germline values: CDR1 GTSNPN, CDR2 SVGIG (reference sequence). The V gene end was trimmed by 3 bases and the J gene end by 5 bases; junction bases not matched to a gene: 9. CDR3 length equals 15 residues. Written as DNA, the CDR3 is TGTGCCTGGAGCACGGGAAGCGGGGGGCGAGATACGCAGTATTTT. Amino acid sequence: CAWSTGSGGRDTQYF.

The genes are TRBV30 and TRBJ1-2; a possible D gene is TRBD1 (5 bases). CDR3 length equals 14 residues. Germline lookup yields CDR1 GTSNPN and CDR2 SVGIG (reference sequence). V was cut by 7 bases and J by 3 bases, with 18 bases left in between. The CDR3 sequence is CALGPDSPDYGYTF. CDR3 nucleotides: TGTGCCTTGGGACCCGACTCCCCGGACTATGGCTACACCTTC.

This clonotype has at least ten counts. The chain joins TRBV20-1 to TRBJ2-7; D is ambiguous. Germline loops: CDR1 DFQATT, CDR2 SNEGSKA (reference sequence). CDR3 length: 11 amino acids. V shed 6 bases and J shed 2 bases, with 8 bases lying between them. The CDR3 DNA reads TGCAGTGCCGATACCCCCTACGAGCAGTACTTC. Translated: CSADTPYEQYF.

This clonotype was seen ten or more times. The CDR3 loop is CASSYPDSGNEKLFF. CDR3 sequence (DNA): TGTGCCAGCAGTTACCCTGACAGTGGGAATGAAAAACTGTTTTTT. This sequence joins TRBV6-6 and TRBJ1-4, with a tentative D call TRBD1 (5 bases). Germline CDR1 MNHNY, CDR2 SVGAGI (reference sequence). Trimming stripped 2 bases from V and 5 bases from J, with 12 bases between. The CDR3 runs 15 residues.

This clonotype was observed many times. The V and J genes are TRBV25-1 and TRBJ2-5; 7 bases are a match to TRBD2. The CDR3 has 14 residues. Germline trimming cut 2 bases from V and 4 bases from J; bases unmatched to any gene: 4. CDR1 is MGHDK, CDR2 SYGVNS, per germline. CDR3 sequence reads: CASSEAGERETQYF. The CDR3 bases are TGTGCCAGCAGTGAAGCGGGGGAAAGAGAGACCCAGTACTTC. Filled out from reference TRBV25-1 and TRBJ2-5, the complete variable domain reads EADIYQTPRYLVIGTGKKITLECSQTMGHDKMYWYQQDPGMELHLIHYSYGVNSTEKGDLSSESTVSRIRTEHFPLTLESARPSHTSQYLCASSEAGERETQYFGPGTRLLVL.

This clonotype has ten or more counts. The rearrangement uses TRBV29-1 and TRBJ1-2, with D unresolved. V shed 4 bases and J shed 6 bases, with 15 bases lying between them. The CDR3 runs to 13 residues. The germline V gene encodes CDR1 SQVTM and CDR2 ANQGSEA. CDR3 nucleotide sequence: TGCAGCGTTGTATCCGTCGAGAGTCATGGCTACACCTTC. It is translated as CSVVSVESHGYTF.

There are a few counts of this clonotype. CDR3 nucleotides: TGCAGCGTTGAAGGACTAGACACAGATACGCAGTATTTT. Translated, it gives CSVEGLDTDTQYF. The gene calls are TRBV29-1 and TRBJ2-3; D is perhaps TRBD2 (6 bases). The V end lost 1 base, the J end lost 2 bases, and 7 bases lay between the germline ends. CDR3 size: 13 residues. Per the germline V gene, CDR1 is SQVTM and CDR2 is ANQGSEA.

This clonotype showed up many times. The rearrangement joins TRBV20-1 to TRBJ2-7, with 7 bases that match TRBD2. Germline values: CDR1 DFQATT, CDR2 SNEGSKA (reference sequence). Unmatched junction bases numbered 8, after V lost 3 bases and J lost 6 bases. The CDR3 extends over 13 amino acids. The CDR3 sequence: CSASSGGGGEQYF. In nucleotides, the CDR3 is TGCAGTGCTAGTTCGGGCGGGGGTGGCGAGCAGTACTTC.

The chain has TRBV7-8 and TRBJ2-1; D may match TRBD1 or TRBD2 (6 bases each). The length of the CDR3 is 16 residues. The V and J ends lost 1 base and 5 bases respectively, with 15 bases between them. Germline values: CDR1 SGHVS, CDR2 FQNEAQ. CDR3 residues: CASSLGIRGDNNEQFF. DNA of the CDR3: TGTGCCAGCAGCTTAGGTATTCGCGGGGACAACAATGAGCAGTTCTTC.

This clonotype was observed a few times. This rearrangement joins TRBV10-2 to TRBJ2-7; D call uncertain. This CDR3 contains 13 residues. V lost 7 bases, J lost 0 bases, and 10 bases lay in between. Germline V gene sequence: CDR1 WSHSY, CDR2 SAAADI. The CDR3, as DNA: TGCGCCAGCACCCCCCAGCCCTCCTACGAGCAGTACTTC. It translates to CASTPQPSYEQYF.

Many counts were recorded for this clonotype. This sequence joins TRBV7-6 and TRBJ2-3; no clear D gene. CDR1 SGHVS and CDR2 FNYEAQ come from the germline V gene. CDR3 length: 15 residues. V lost 4 bases and J lost 3, with 14 bases in between. CDR3 sequence reads: CASSSTGFRTDTQYF. The CDR3 bases are TGTGCCAGCAGCTCAACGGGCTTCAGGACAGATACGCAGTATTTT.

The table lists this clonotype with a few counts. This chain uses TRBV27 with TRBJ2-1; possibly TRBD2 for D (6 bases). The CDR3 sequence is 15 residues long. Germline V lookup: CDR1 MNHEY, CDR2 SMNVEV (reference sequence). V dropped 6 bases and J dropped 3 bases, with 15 bases sitting between them. CDR3 sequence: CASRIRTTSYNEQFF. The CDR3 DNA sequence: TGTGCCAGCAGGATAAGGACTACCAGCTACAATGAGCAGTTCTTC.

This clonotype was counted ten times or more. The V and J genes are TRBV6-6 and TRBJ1-5; D unresolved. CDR1 and CDR2 (germline): MNHNY, SVGAGI (reference sequence). Deletions cut 8 bases from V and 3 bases from J, with 20 bases between. The CDR3 length is 16 residues. The CDR3 bases are TGTGCCAGCCTATCTACGACCCAACGATCCAATCAGCCCCAGCATTTT. As protein: CASLSTTQRSNQPQHF.

This clonotype turned up a few times. V gene TRBV9 combines with J gene TRBJ2-1, with D possibly being TRBD1 (6 bases). Germline V lookup: CDR1 SGDLS, CDR2 YYNGEE. This CDR3 is built from 16 residues. V was trimmed by 0 bases and J by 6 bases, leaving 16 bases between them. The CDR3 region has the DNA TGTGCCAGCAGCGTAGCGATGGACAGTCTTTTCAATGAGCAGTTCTTC. Protein product: CASSVAMDSLFNEQFF.

This clonotype was seen a handful of times. The rearrangement links TRBV18 to TRBJ2-3; D gene unclear. Germline V gives CDR1 KGHSH, CDR2 LQKENI. The CDR3 runs 13 residues. The V and J ends lost 1 base and 3 bases respectively, with 5 bases between them. The chain's CDR3 is CASSPQATDTQYF. As DNA, the CDR3 is TGTGCCAGCTCACCACAGGCGACAGATACGCAGTATTTT. The full variable domain, completed using reference TRBV18 and TRBJ2-3, is NAGVMQNPRHLVRRRGQEARLRCSPMKGHSHVYWYRQLPEEGLKFMVYLQKENIIDESGMPKERFSAEFPKEGPSILRIQQVVRGDSAAYFCASSPQATDTQYFGPGTRLTVL.

In its sample, this clonotype was seen a few times. The CDR3 is CASSRFGGADEQYF. The CDR3 coding sequence is TGTGCCAGCAGCCGGTTCGGAGGGGCCGACGAGCAGTACTTC. V usage is TRBV14 and J usage is TRBJ2-7, with D possibly TRBD2 on 6 matching bases. The CDR3 extends over 14 amino acids. CDR1 and CDR2 from the germline V gene are SGHDN and FVKESK. Trimming cost V 4 bases and J 5 bases, with 15 bases left between them. Complete variable domain (other parts from reference TRBV14 and TRBJ2-7): EAGVTQFPSHSVIEKGQTVTLRCDPISGHDNLYWYRRVMGKEIKFLLHFVKESKQDESGMPNNRFLAERTGGTYSTLKVQPAELEDSGVYFCASSRFGGADEQYFGPGTRLTVT.